Below are 20 T cell receptor beta chains sequenced from a single sample in a study of PD-L1 blockade in urothelial cancer listed by TCRdb under 2017. Library prep was done by the immunoSEQ multiplex PCR assay. TCRdb re-hosts the immuneACCESS table, in-frame sequences only. Its copies lack some clones; in the studies checked, an unresolved V gene accounts for under half of them, and the cause for the rest is not known. For this sample the table gives roughly 87,000 clones, of which roughly 87% were detected only once. The ten top clones hold roughly 5.2% of the sample. The specimen comprised PBMCs, sampled around atezolizumab (anti-PD-L1) treatment. The receptors stem from a woman in her sixties or seventies with urothelial cancer.

This chain uses TRBV7-9 with TRBJ2-2; tentative D call: TRBD1 (5 bases). V shed 0 bases and J shed 1 base, with 9 bases lying between them. This CDR3 has 16 residues. Germline V CDR1 and CDR2: SEHNR, FQNEAQ (reference sequence). For the CDR3, the DNA is TGTGCCAGCAGCTTAGCGTCAGGGCTGAACACCGGGGAGCTGTTTTTT. Encoded protein: CASSLASGLNTGELFF.

This chain uses TRBV15 with TRBJ2-3, with D possibly TRBD2 on 6 matching bases. CDR3 size: 14 residues. The V end was cut by 1 base, the J end by 8 bases, with 13 bases between. Germline values: CDR1 LNHNV, CDR2 YYDKDF (reference sequence). The CDR3 DNA follows: TGTGCCACCAGCAGAGGCACTAGCCGGGGTACGCAGTATTTT. Its translation is CATSRGTSRGTQYF.

The V gene is TRBV11-3, the J gene TRBJ2-1, with D possibly matching TRBD2 (5 bases). The CDR3 runs to 15 residues. Trimming removed 3 bases from V and 6 bases from J, with 15 bases in between. Germline CDR1 is SGHNT and CDR2 is YENEEA. The CDR3: CASSLWSSVFNEQFF. The DNA of the CDR3 is TGTGCCAGCAGCTTGTGGAGTAGCGTCTTCAATGAGCAGTTCTTC. The variable domain in full, completed from reference TRBV11-3 and TRBJ2-1, reads EAGVVQSPRYKIIEKKQPVAFWCNPISGHNTLYWYLQNLGQGPELLIRYENEEAVDDSQLPKDRFSAERLKGVDSTLKIQPAELGDSAVYLCASSLWSSVFNEQFFGPGTRLTVL.

This chain joins TRBV18 and TRBJ2-3; TRBD1 aligns across 9 bases. This CDR3 spans 15 amino acids. Trimming removed 0 bases from V and 4 bases from J; junction bases left unmatched: 2. CDR1 is KGHSH and CDR2 is LQKENI in the germline V gene. In DNA, the CDR3 is TGTGCCAGCTCACCACCTAGGACAGGGGCAGATACGCAGTATTTT. It codes for CASSPPRTGADTQYF.

The chain is built from TRBV4-2 and TRBJ1-4, with D maybe TRBD1 (6 bases). Trimming removed 0 bases at V and 4 bases at J, with 12 bases between. The V gene's germline CDR1 is LGHNA and CDR2 YNFKEQ. The CDR3 runs to 16 residues. The CDR3, as DNA: TGTGCCAGCAGCCAAGATCTAATAGGGGGTAATGAAAAACTGTTTTTT. Its translation: CASSQDLIGGNEKLFF.

The CDR3 region is CASSLWETRSYNEQFF. The DNA of the CDR3 is TGTGCCAGCAGCTTATGGGAGACACGCTCCTACAATGAGCAGTTCTTC. The V gene is TRBV7-6, the J gene TRBJ2-1; weak D call: TRBD2 (5 bases). The CDR3 totals 16 residues. Germline V gene lookup returns CDR1 SGHVS and CDR2 FNYEAQ. The V gene lost 2 bases and the J gene lost 0 bases, with 11 bases spanning the gap.

This sequence joins TRBV9 and TRBJ2-1, with TRBD2 matching 11 bases. From germline, CDR1 is SGDLS and CDR2 YYNGEE. V lost 1 base and J lost 4; bases outside the gene matches: 10. This CDR3 spans 18 amino acids. The CDR3 loop reads CASSVSVPGLAGYNEQFF. The CDR3 nucleotides read TGTGCCAGCAGCGTATCTGTCCCAGGACTAGCGGGTTACAATGAGCAGTTCTTC.

V is TRBV6-1 and J is TRBJ1-4; 7 bases are shared with TRBD1. Germline loops: CDR1 MNHNS, CDR2 SASEGT. The ends lost 1 base at V and 8 bases at J; junction bases unmatched: 1. The CDR3 runs 13 residues. The CDR3 DNA follows: TGTGCCAGCAGTGAAGGGACAGGCGAAAAACTGTTTTTT. Translated, it gives CASSEGTGEKLFF.

This chain uses TRBV5-1 with TRBJ2-7; TRBD2 might be the D (5 bases). The CDR3 consists of 16 residues. Germline V gene sequence: CDR1 SGHRS, CDR2 YFSETQ. Trimming shortened V by 2 bases and J by 0 bases, and 15 bases separated the two germline ends. CDR3: CASSLAERRSSYEQYF. The CDR3 DNA is TGCGCCAGCAGCTTAGCGGAGCGCCGAAGCTCCTACGAGCAGTACTTC. Complete variable domain (other parts from reference TRBV5-1 and TRBJ2-7): KAGVTQTPRYLIKTRGQQVTLSCSPISGHRSVSWYQQTPGQGLQFLFEYFSETQRNKGNFPGRFSGRQFSNSRSEMNVSTLELGDSALYLCASSLAERRSSYEQYFGPGTRLTVT.

The chain carries TRBV2 and TRBJ2-5; 8 nucleotides match TRBD2. Germline V gives CDR1 SNHLY, CDR2 FYNNEI. Germline trimming cut 9 bases from V and 2 bases from J; bases unmatched to any gene: 11. The CDR3 is made up of 15 amino acids. CDR3 DNA sequence: TGTGCCAGTCCGGGGGGGACACAACGACAAGAGACCCAGTACTTC. It codes for CASPGGTQRQETQYF.

The chain uses TRBV5-6 and TRBJ2-5; 7 bases fit TRBD1. V lost 2 bases, J lost 3 bases, and 4 bases stayed unmatched. The CDR3 has 14 amino acids. Germline V CDR1 and CDR2: SGHDT, YYEEEE. CDR3 in amino acids: CASSFGQAEETQYF. The CDR3, as DNA: TGTGCCAGCAGCTTTGGACAGGCGGAAGAGACCCAGTACTTC.

The chain links TRBV7-9 to TRBJ1-2; TRBD1 agrees at 8 bases. In germline, CDR1 is SEHNR, CDR2 FQNEAQ (reference sequence). The ends lost 8 bases at V and 2 bases at J; junction bases unmatched: 4. This CDR3 has 13 residues. Here the CDR3 DNA reads TGTGCCAGCGCGAGGACAGGGAACTATGGCTACACCTTC. It codes for CASARTGNYGYTF.

The chain couples TRBV4-1 to TRBJ2-4; a weak D match, TRBD1 (6 bases). Germline V gives CDR1 MGHRA, CDR2 YSYEKL. The CDR3 runs 16 residues. V lost 4 bases, J lost 0 bases, and 13 bases lay in between. CDR3: CASSPLTGLAKNIQYF. The CDR3 DNA reads as TGCGCCAGCAGCCCACTGACAGGACTAGCCAAAAACATTCAGTACTTC.

V is TRBV19 and J is TRBJ2-7; the match to TRBD2 covers 13 bases. Per germline, CDR1 LNHDA and CDR2 SQIVND (reference sequence). J was trimmed by 4 bases and V by 5 bases; bases with no gene match: 2. The CDR3 has 14 amino acids. In DNA form, the CDR3 reads TGTGCCAGTAGTGGACTAGCGGGAGTGTACGAGCAGTACTTC. This gives the protein CASSGLAGVYEQYF.

The chain combines TRBV4-2 with TRBJ2-1; 9 bases align to TRBD2. Per germline, CDR1 LGHNA and CDR2 YNFKEQ. The V segment lost 4 bases and the J segment 4 bases; nucleotides outside the gene matches: 5. The CDR3 has 15 amino acids. The CDR3 is CASSPPSGEYNEQFF. The DNA of the CDR3 is TGTGCCAGCAGCCCGCCTAGCGGGGAGTACAATGAGCAGTTCTTC.

In DNA form, the CDR3 reads TGTGCCAGCAGCCCCGGGACAGGGGGCCCCCGTGGAGGCTACACCTTC. Translating it yields CASSPGTGGPRGGYTF. This chain uses TRBV11-2 with TRBJ1-2, with 12 bases matching TRBD1. The CDR3 covers 16 residues. V shed 5 bases, J shed 8 bases, and the junction held 12 bases outside the gene matches. CDR1 and CDR2 (germline): SGHAT, FQNNGV.

The J gene is TRBJ2-6, the V gene TRBV2; a possible D gene is TRBD2 (5 bases). This CDR3 contains 17 residues. V lost 5 bases, J lost 2 bases, and 16 bases lay in between. Per germline, CDR1 SNHLY and CDR2 FYNNEI. CDR3 bases: TGTGCCAGCAGTTGGACTCTTCTCGGACCTGGGGCCAACGTCCTGACTTTC. Translation: CASSWTLLGPGANVLTF.

J is TRBJ2-1 and V is TRBV7-9; maybe TRBD1 (6 bases). The CDR3 is made up of 15 amino acids. The V end was cut by 4 bases, the J end by 8 bases, with 18 bases between. The V gene's germline CDR1 is SEHNR and CDR2 FQNEAQ (reference sequence). The DNA of the CDR3 is TGTGCCAGCAGCTCAATCCGACAGGTTGGAGATGAGCAGTTCTTC. Its protein is CASSSIRQVGDEQFF.

The rearrangement uses TRBV5-1 and TRBJ1-6, with D unclear. The germline V and J ends were trimmed by 0 bases and 0 bases, with 4 bases remaining between them. This CDR3 comprises 15 residues. CDR1 is SGHRS and CDR2 is YFSETQ in the germline V gene. In DNA form, the CDR3 reads TGCGCCAGCAGCTTGGGACTCTCCTATAATTCACCCCTCCACTTT. The encoded protein is CASSLGLSYNSPLHF.

The genes are TRBV7-9 and TRBJ2-7; 7 nucleotides line up with TRBD1. J gave up 3 bases and V 5 bases, and 10 bases lay outside the gene matches. Germline V lookup: CDR1 SEHNR, CDR2 FQNEAQ (reference sequence). The CDR3 totals 15 residues. The CDR3 loop reads CASSDWTGRLYEQYF. The CDR3 region has the DNA TGTGCCAGCAGCGACTGGACAGGACGCCTCTACGAGCAGTACTTC.